These 7 T cell receptor beta chains originate from one sample sequenced in a study of graft-versus-host responses after intestinal transplantation. Clones were sequenced by immunoSEQ multiplex PCR, and TCRdb holds only the in-frame ones, with some missing. Of about 15,000 clones listed, around 94% are singletons. Sequencing used PBMCs, obtained 9 days after transplant. The receptors come from a human patient who received an intestinal transplant, so some T cells may come from the graft donor.

The chain combines TRBV10-1 with TRBJ2-3; 10 positions match TRBD2. CDR3 length equals 16 residues. Trimming cost V 3 bases and J 2 bases; bases outside gene matches: 5. The V gene's germline CDR1 is WNHNN and CDR2 SYGVQD (reference sequence). CDR3 region: CASSDLAGAATDTQYF. CDR3 DNA sequence: TGCGCCAGCAGTGACCTAGCGGGAGCGGCCACAGATACGCAGTATTTT.

CDR3 residues: CASSRDSLNTEAFF. The CDR3 bases are TGTGCCAGTAGTAGGGACAGCCTGAACACTGAAGCTTTCTTT. The V and J genes are TRBV19 and TRBJ1-1; 7 bases fit TRBD1. The CDR3 extends over 14 amino acids. The germline CDR1 and CDR2 sequences are LNHDA and SQIVND (reference sequence). Trimming removed 4 bases from V and 0 bases from J; junction bases left unmatched: 2.

CDR3 sequence reads: CASSLAGPPFYGYTF. CDR3 bases: TGTGCCAGCAGCTTGGCCGGGCCCCCCTTCTATGGCTACACCTTC. The chain carries TRBV5-6 and TRBJ1-2, with D unclear. The germline V gene has CDR1 SGHDT and CDR2 YYEEEE. The CDR3 has 15 amino acids. Trimming stripped 0 bases from V and 4 bases from J, with 13 bases between.

This clone appeared once. The V and J genes are TRBV19 and TRBJ1-5, with TRBD1 matching 7 bases. The CDR3 covers 19 residues. Losses at the gene ends were 5 bases for V and 0 bases for J; bases not matched to a gene: 16. Germline V lookup: CDR1 LNHDA, CDR2 SQIVND (reference sequence). This CDR3 is CASSVLRQGTFYSNQPQHF. CDR3 DNA sequence: TGTGCCAGTAGTGTCCTCAGACAGGGAACATTTTATAGCAATCAGCCCCAGCATTTT.

V usage is TRBV10-1 and J usage is TRBJ1-1, with D perhaps matching TRBD1 (5 bases). Germline V gene lookup returns CDR1 WNHNN and CDR2 SYGVQD (reference sequence). The V end lost 9 bases, the J end lost 1 base, and 24 bases lay between the germline ends. This CDR3 contains 17 residues. The CDR3 is CARNAQRGGVGNTEAFF. CDR3 nucleotides: TGCGCCAGGAACGCCCAGCGGGGGGGTGTCGGGAACACTGAAGCTTTCTTT.

The chain is built from TRBV7-9 and TRBJ2-3; no firm D call. This CDR3 comprises 13 residues. Germline V CDR1 and CDR2: SEHNR, FQNEAQ (reference sequence). Between the trimmed V and J ends, which lost 5 bases and 2 bases, there was a span of 8 bases. Written as DNA, the CDR3 is TGTGCCAGCAGCCTAGATCCCACAGATACGCAGTATTTT. Translation gives CASSLDPTDTQYF.

This chain uses TRBV6-5 with TRBJ2-4; 8 bases fit TRBD1. Germline CDR1 reads MNHEY; CDR2 reads SVGAGI. J lost 9 bases, V lost 4 bases, and 5 bases had no gene match. The CDR3 length is 13 residues. Here the CDR3 DNA reads TGTGCCAGCAGTTGGACAGGGCAAAGCATTCAGTACTTC. It specifies CASSWTGQSIQYF.